The source of this TCR beta chain is a study of blood T cell repertoires in COVID-19. Study overall: From the United States, Italy and Spain came samples of acute and convalescent COVID-19. Sources were T cells, B-cell-depleted T cells, or PBMCs; the material itself was cDNA or gDNA.

The V and J ends lost 3 bases and 6 bases, in that order; junction bases with no gene match: 7. Germline CDR1 is SGHDT and CDR2 is YYEEEE. CDR3 size: 14 residues. The data were produced by immunoSEQ multiplex PCR, yet TCRdb's version contains in-frame clones alone and is incomplete. The table records 90,000 to 150,000 clones, about 90% of them present only once. This clonotype originated in a man between 65 and 79 years old who had recovered from COVID-19. The sample was peripheral blood. This sequence joins TRBV5-6 and TRBJ2-7; TRBD1 aligns across 9 bases. The CDR3 spells CASSSRDRAGEQYF. The CDR3 DNA is TGTGCCAGCAGCTCGAGGGACAGGGCGGGCGAGCAGTACTTC.